The 24 T cell receptor beta chains listed next were all sequenced from one sample in a study of T cells in Graves' hyperthyroidism and ophthalmopathy (dated by TCRdb to between 2018 and 2020). Preparation of the library involved multiplex PCR. The sample was run on an Illumina HiSeq 2000. The TCR beta CDR3 regions were amplified from RNA transcripts. A first-round RT-PCR of the TCR CDR3 used the HTBI primer set with the Qiagen OneStep RT-PCR kit. Using fastp at Q25 and MiXCR, TCRdb reprocessed the public reads and kept productive beta chains. Rows are combined by CDR3 protein, so each entry shows the most common genes and DNA. The sample contains 500,000 to 650,000 distinct CDR3 sequences, under 20% of them found a single time. In total, the top ten clones hold roughly a sixth of the sample. Specimen: blood. These receptors were obtained from a woman aged 18-29 years with Graves' ophthalmopathy.

V gene TRBV9 combines with J gene TRBJ1-2; 7 nucleotides align to TRBD1. V dropped 3 bases and J dropped 8; count of bases not matched to a gene: 4. This CDR3 has 12 residues. Germline V gene sequence: CDR1 SGDLS, CDR2 YYNGEE. The CDR3 DNA reads as TGTGCCAGCAGCGCTAGGGGGCAAGGCTACACCTTC. Its translation: CASSARGQGYTF.

The sample holds many counts of this clonotype. This chain joins TRBV12-3 or TRBV12-4 and TRBJ1-2; a possible D gene is TRBD1 (5 bases). The V end lost 7 bases, the J end lost 6 bases, and 15 bases lay between the germline ends. CDR3 length equals 13 residues. The DNA for the CDR3 is TGTGCCAGCATTCGAGGGACGGGCAATGGCTACACCTTC. Its protein product is CASIRGTGNGYTF.

This clonotype has only a few counts. J is TRBJ1-2 and V is TRBV5-1; TRBD1 agrees at 8 bases. The CDR3 extends over 16 amino acids. V shed 2 bases and J 4 bases; nucleotides not matched to a gene: 10. The germline V gene has CDR1 SGHRS and CDR2 YFSETQ. The chain's CDR3 is CASSFFGTGDTYGYTF. DNA of the CDR3: TGCGCCAGCAGCTTTTTCGGGACAGGAGATACCTATGGCTACACCTTC.

This rearrangement joins TRBV7-9 to TRBJ2-5, with D hard to call. V lost 0 bases and J lost 1, with 9 bases in between. The CDR3 is 15 amino acids. The germline V gene encodes CDR1 SEHNR and CDR2 FQNEAQ (reference sequence). CDR3 in amino acids: CASSLASTSQETQYF. The CDR3 nucleotides are TGTGCCAGCAGCTTAGCATCGACATCCCAAGAGACCCAGTACTTC.

This clonotype was counted between two and nine times. V gene TRBV9 combines with J gene TRBJ1-4; unclear D gene. With 0 bases removed from V and 10 bases from J, the gap between germline ends came to 13 bases. Germline CDR1 is SGDLS and CDR2 is YYNGEE. This CDR3 contains 14 residues. In nucleotides, the CDR3 is TGTGCCAGCAGCGTAGGGGCAGCCGAGGGAAAACTGTTTTTT. Residues: CASSVGAAEGKLFF.

This clonotype showed up many times. The V call is TRBV20-1, the J call TRBJ2-3; D unresolved. Per the germline V gene, CDR1 is DFQATT and CDR2 is SNEGSKA (reference sequence). The CDR3 is 13 residues long. The ends were cut back, 1 base at V and 6 bases at J, with 11 bases in the middle. The CDR3 sequence: CSARGEDGDTQYF. The CDR3 DNA follows: TGCAGTGCTAGAGGGGAAGACGGGGATACGCAGTATTTT.

This clonotype was seen at least ten times. The V gene is TRBV20-1, the J gene TRBJ1-1; 7 positions match TRBD1. V lost 2 bases, J lost 3 bases, and 9 bases stayed unmatched. This CDR3 has 15 amino acids. The germline gives CDR1 DFQATT, CDR2 SNEGSKA (reference sequence). The CDR3 here is CSARSPGQRHTEAFF. CDR3 DNA sequence: TGCAGTGCTAGATCCCCGGGACAGAGGCACACTGAAGCTTTCTTT.

This clonotype was found a few times. CDR3 nucleotide sequence: TGTGCCAGCAGCCAAGATCCACTAGCGGGAGTCACCGGGGAGCTGTTTTTT. Translation: CASSQDPLAGVTGELFF. The chain recombines TRBV3-1 with TRBJ2-2; 11 positions agree with TRBD2. The CDR3 sequence is 17 residues long. With 0 bases clipped from V and 4 bases from J, the junction kept 4 bases outside the gene matches. CDR1 and CDR2 (germline): LGHDT, YNNKEL (reference sequence).

Points on this clonotype: One junction end disagrees with the germline gene, perhaps due to a read error. The chain recombines TRBV3-1 with TRBJ2-7; 8 bases match TRBD2. Germline V lookup: CDR1 LGHDT, CDR2 YNNKEL (reference sequence). The CDR3 has 15 amino acids. This CDR3 reads CASSQTGTRPYEQHF. CDR3 DNA: TGTGCCAGCAGCCAGACCGGGACTAGGCCCTACGAGCAGCACTTC.

This clonotype was seen at least ten times. This chain uses TRBV10-2 with TRBJ1-2; D possibly corresponds to TRBD1 (6 bases). The CDR3 has 14 amino acids. Germline values: CDR1 WSHSY, CDR2 SAAADI. The V end lost 7 bases, the J end lost 5 bases, and 17 bases lay between the germline ends. The CDR3 coding sequence is TGCGCCAGCACTGACCGCAGGGGAGGGTATGGCTACACCTTC. It is translated as CASTDRRGGYGYTF.

This clonotype was seen repeatedly, ten times or more. The J gene is TRBJ2-2, the V gene TRBV2; D not resolved. Trimming removed 7 bases at V and 2 bases at J, with 8 bases between. In germline, CDR1 is SNHLY, CDR2 FYNNEI. This CDR3 has 13 amino acids. In DNA form, the CDR3 reads TGTGCCAGCACACAGCTAAACACCGGGGAGCTGTTTTTT. Translated: CASTQLNTGELFF.

The chain employs TRBV7-3 and TRBJ1-4; D remains ambiguous. The V gene's germline CDR1 is SGHTA and CDR2 FQGTGA. The CDR3 runs 17 residues. V was cut by 1 base and J by 0 bases, with 12 bases left in between. The CDR3: CASSLRICVATNEKLFF. CDR3 sequence (DNA): TGTGCCAGCAGCTTAAGGATTTGTGTAGCAACTAATGAAAAACTGTTTTTT. Supplemented by reference TRBV7-3 and TRBJ1-4, the full variable domain reads GAGVSQTPSNKVTEKGKYVELRCDPISGHTALYWYRQSLGQGPEFLIYFQGTGAADDSGLPNDRFFAVRPEGSVSTLKIQRTERGDSAVYLCASSLRICVATNEKLFFGSGTQLSVL.

This clonotype was counted many times. The CDR3 region has the DNA TGTGCCAGCAGCTTCTTTGGGGGAGGCACCTACGAGCAGTACTTC. Its translation: CASSFFGGGTYEQYF. The rearrangement links TRBV7-3 to TRBJ2-7; D perhaps matches TRBD2 (6 bases). CDR1 and CDR2 (germline): SGHTA, FQGTGA. CDR3 length equals 15 residues. V lost 3 bases and J 2 bases, leaving 14 bases between the germline ends.

Here the CDR3 DNA reads TGTGCCAGCAGGCTACAGGGGAGGGGGTTCTATGGCTACACCTTC. Protein product: CASRLQGRGFYGYTF. V is TRBV5-4 and J is TRBJ1-2, with TRBD1 matching over 7 bases. Germline V lookup: CDR1 SGHNT, CDR2 YYREEE (reference sequence). With V trimmed by 5 bases and J by 4 bases, 11 bases remained unmatched. CDR3 length: 15 amino acids. Full variable domain (rest looked up from reference TRBV5-4 and TRBJ1-2): ETGVTQSPTHLIKTRGQQVTLRCSSQSGHNTVSWYQQALGQGPQFIFQYYREEENGRGNFPPRFSGLQFPNYSSELNVNALELDDSALYLCASRLQGRGFYGYTFGSGTRLTVV.

Only a few counts were recorded for this clonotype. V and J are TRBV20-1 and TRBJ1-5, with D hard to call. Germline CDR1 and CDR2: DFQATT and SNEGSKA (reference sequence). The V and J ends lost 2 bases and 6 bases respectively, with 8 bases between them. There are 12 residues in the CDR3. The DNA for the CDR3 is TGCAGTGCTAGAAGGTTTTCTCAGCCCCAGCATTTT. Translation: CSARRFSQPQHF.

This clonotype ranks as medium-sized. The chain has TRBV2 and TRBJ2-3, with 8 bases lining up with TRBD1. Looked up from germline, CDR1 is SNHLY and CDR2 is FYNNEI. The CDR3 totals 16 residues. The J segment lost 0 bases and the V segment lost 4 bases, leaving 6 bases of the junction unmatched. CDR3 residues: CASSGTGRLSTDTQYF. The CDR3 DNA follows: TGTGCCAGCAGTGGGACAGGGCGGCTAAGCACAGATACGCAGTATTTT.

This clonotype occurred many times. J is TRBJ2-1 and V is TRBV30; 11 nucleotides align to TRBD2. The germline CDR1 and CDR2 sequences are GTSNPN and SVGIG (reference sequence). This CDR3 has 13 amino acids. V lost 0 bases to trimming and J lost 9 bases; unmatched junction nucleotides: 1. The CDR3 protein is CAWSVLAGAEQFF. The DNA of the CDR3 is TGTGCCTGGAGTGTACTAGCGGGGGCTGAGCAGTTCTTC. Supplemented by reference TRBV30 and TRBJ2-1, the full variable domain reads SQTIHQWPATLVQPVGSPLSLECTVEGTSNPNLYWYRQAAGRGLQLLFYSVGIGQISSEVPQNLSASRPQDRQFILSSKKLLLSDSGFYLCAWSVLAGAEQFFGPGTRLTVL.

This clonotype was seen ten or more times. The V and J genes are TRBV27 and TRBJ2-7, with D possibly called TRBD1 or TRBD2 (5 bases each). The V gene lost 5 bases and the J gene lost 4 bases, with 18 bases spanning the gap. CDR3 length equals 15 residues. Looked up from germline, CDR1 is MNHEY and CDR2 is SMNVEV (reference sequence). CDR3 DNA sequence: TGTGCCAGCAGTGTTGGGGGAGCTGGGGATTACGAGCAGTACTTC. This translates into CASSVGGAGDYEQYF.

The table lists this clonotype with many counts. The chain links TRBV18 to TRBJ2-7; D is undetermined. Per the germline V gene, CDR1 is KGHSH and CDR2 is LQKENI. Trimming left V 5 bases short and J 1 base short, with 18 bases between. This CDR3 comprises 16 residues. The CDR3 DNA is TGTGCCAGCTCAGACCTAACTACCTCCAAATCCTACGAGCAGTACTTC. Translated, it gives CASSDLTTSKSYEQYF.

This clonotype was seen more than once but under ten times. The chain carries TRBV28 and TRBJ2-7; D gene ambiguous. V was clipped by 4 bases and J by 6 bases, with 10 bases between them. Germline V gives CDR1 MDHEN, CDR2 SYDVKM. CDR3 size: 12 residues. CDR3: CASSSPSIEQYF. The CDR3 DNA sequence: TGTGCCAGCAGTTCCCCCTCAATCGAGCAGTACTTC.

In its sample, this clonotype was seen many times. The V and J genes are TRBV2 and TRBJ2-3; TRBD2 matches 8 bases. Germline V gives CDR1 SNHLY, CDR2 FYNNEI. The CDR3 runs to 15 residues. Trimming took 0 bases from V and 6 from J; bases not matched to a gene: 5. CDR3 nucleotides: TGTGCCAGCAGTGAAGCGCGGGGGGCAGGTGATACGCAGTATTTT. This encodes CASSEARGAGDTQYF.

In regard to this clonotype: Because the CDR3 is missing its conserved closing phenylalanine or tryptophan, this is likely a read error. The chain links TRBV9 to TRBJ2-7; perhaps D is TRBD1 or TRBD2 (6 bases each). The CDR3 covers 13 residues. The ends were cut back, 0 bases at V and 4 bases at J, with 8 bases in the middle. Germline lookup yields CDR1 SGDLS and CDR2 YYNGEE. The CDR3 DNA is TGTGCCAGCAGCGTAGTAGGGGGGTACGAGCAGTACCTC. Its translation is CASSVVGGYEQYL.

At least ten counts were recorded for this clonotype. V gene TRBV29-1 combines with J gene TRBJ1-1, with D perhaps TRBD1 (5 bases). In germline, CDR1 is SQVTM, CDR2 ANQGSEA. This CDR3 spans 12 amino acids. V lost 7 bases and J 1 base, leaving 10 bases between the germline ends. The CDR3 DNA is TGCAGCGGGGTGACAGAGAACACTGAAGCTTTCTTT. Its protein product is CSGVTENTEAFF.

This clonotype was counted a few times. V and J are TRBV5-8 and TRBJ2-2; D unclear. The V end was cut by 5 bases, the J end by 5 bases, with 13 bases between. This CDR3 comprises 14 residues. CDR1 SGHTS and CDR2 YDEGEE come from the germline V gene. The CDR3 DNA follows: TGTGCCAGCAGGGGAAACTATCCTACCGGGGAGCTGTTTTTT. Amino acid sequence: CASRGNYPTGELFF.